This TCR beta chain was sequenced during a study of identical twins. Of note for this clonotype: Its matching antigen is unknown.

Each cDNA held unique molecular identifiers, and template switching gave it a universal primer site. Each CDR3 protein gets one entry after TCRdb re-called the 5' RACE reads with MiXCR. The table lists some 1,600,000 distinct CDR3 sequences, about 32% of them singletons. The study's findings and limits: Out-of-frame TCR alpha sharing observed in monozygotic twins exceeded model estimates. Cross-sectional statistics underpinned the conclusions; the same donors were not followed.

The CDR3 is 15 residues long. With 2 bases clipped from V and 6 bases from J, the junction kept 5 bases outside the gene matches. Looked up from germline, CDR1 is MNHNS and CDR2 is SASEGT. Sequenced sample: cord blood. The receptor comes from a newborn girl in good health. The gene calls are TRBV6-1 and TRBJ1-5; TRBD1 aligns across 9 bases. The CDR3 nucleotides are TGTGCCAGCAGTGAATGGGGACAGGGAGGTCAGCCCCAGCATTTT. Translating it yields CASSEWGQGGQPQHF.